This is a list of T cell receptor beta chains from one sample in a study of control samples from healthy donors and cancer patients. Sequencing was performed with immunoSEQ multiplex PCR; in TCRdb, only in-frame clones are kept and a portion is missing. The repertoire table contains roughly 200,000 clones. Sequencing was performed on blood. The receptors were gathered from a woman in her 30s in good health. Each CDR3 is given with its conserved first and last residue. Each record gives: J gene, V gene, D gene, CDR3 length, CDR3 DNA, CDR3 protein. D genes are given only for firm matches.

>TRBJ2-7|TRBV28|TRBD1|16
TGTGCCAGCAGTAGGGACAGGACGGGGGTGGACTACGAGCAGTACTTC
CASSRDRTGVDYEQYF
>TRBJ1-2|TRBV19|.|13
TGTGCCAGTAGTAGGGACGGGAACTATGGCTACACCTTC
CASSRDGNYGYTF
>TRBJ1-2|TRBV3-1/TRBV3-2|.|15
TGTGCCAGCAGCCAAGATTCCCATCGAGACTATGGCTACACCTTC
CASSQDSHRDYGYTF
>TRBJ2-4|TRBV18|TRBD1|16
TGTGCCAGCTCACCACGGGACAGGGGAGCCAAAAACATTCAGTACTTC
CASSPRDRGAKNIQYF
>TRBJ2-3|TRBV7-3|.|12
TGTGCCAGCAGCCAGAATCCAGATACGCAGTATTTT
CASSQNPDTQYF
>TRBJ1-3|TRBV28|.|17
TGTGCCAGCAGTCGGCCTTTAGCACCGGTCTCTGGAAACACCATATATTTT
CASSRPLAPVSGNTIYF
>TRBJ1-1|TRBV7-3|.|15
TGTGCCAGCAGCTTACGTCCGCTAAGGACAGCTGAAGCTTTCTTT
CASSLRPLRTAEAFF
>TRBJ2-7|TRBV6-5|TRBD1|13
TGTGCCAGCAGTTATGGCAGGGGGCTTGAGCAGTACTTC
CASSYGRGLEQYF
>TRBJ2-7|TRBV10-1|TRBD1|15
TGCGCCAGCTCTTACCCTAGGACAGGGGATTACGAGCAGTACTTC
CASSYPRTGDYEQYF
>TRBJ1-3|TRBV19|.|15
TGTGCCAGTAGTATCACCGGGGGAACGTCGAACACCATATATTTT
CASSITGGTSNTIYF
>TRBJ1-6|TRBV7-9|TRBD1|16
TGTGCCAGCAGCTTATACCGGACAGGGGGACATCCACCCCTCCACTTT
CASSLYRTGGHPPLHF
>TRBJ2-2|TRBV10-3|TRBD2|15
TGTGCCATCATGCTAGCGGGGGCGAACACCGGGGAGCTGTTTTTT
CAIMLAGANTGELFF
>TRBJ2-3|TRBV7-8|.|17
TGTGCCAGCAGCGGAAAGAGGGGGGGCCTATTGACAGATACGCAGTATTTT
CASSGKRGGLLTDTQYF
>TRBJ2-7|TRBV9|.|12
TGTGCCAGCAGCGTAGCCGGGTTCGAGCAGTACTTC
CASSVAGFEQYF
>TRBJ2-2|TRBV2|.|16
TGTGCCACGTCCAGGGGTCCCTCTCTTAACACCGGGGAGCTGTTTTTT
CATSRGPSLNTGELFF
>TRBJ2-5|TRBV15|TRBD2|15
TGTGCCACCAGCAGAGCCCCTAGCGGGGGAGAGACCCAGTACTTC
CATSRAPSGGETQYF
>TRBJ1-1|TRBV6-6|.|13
TGTGCCAGCGGAATCAGGGGAGGCACTGAAGCTTTCTTT
CASGIRGGTEAFF
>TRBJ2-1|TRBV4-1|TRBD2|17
TGCGCCAGCAGCCATTTCATAGCGGGGGGGCGAGGCAATGAGCAGTTCTTC
CASSHFIAGGRGNEQFF
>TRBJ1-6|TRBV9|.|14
TGTGCCAGCAGCGTAGGAGACGGAAATTCACCCCTCCACTTT
CASSVGDGNSPLHF
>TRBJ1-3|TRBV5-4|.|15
TGTGCCAGCAGCTTGGGGGGTAGCTCTGGAAACACCATATATTTT
CASSLGGSSGNTIYF
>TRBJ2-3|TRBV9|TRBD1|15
TGTGCCAGCGCGGTAGTTGGGACAGGGGTCGATACGCAGTATTTT
CASAVVGTGVDTQYF
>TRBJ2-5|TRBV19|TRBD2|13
TGTGCCAGTAGTCCCCGGGGGGAGGCGACCCAGTACTTC
CASSPRGEATQYF
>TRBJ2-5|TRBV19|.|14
TGTGCCAGTAGTATAGGGCCGTACCAAGAGACCCAGTACTTC
CASSIGPYQETQYF
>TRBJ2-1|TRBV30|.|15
TGTGCCTGGAGTTTACAGGGCCCCCGGAGACAGGAGCAGTTCTTC
CAWSLQGPRRQEQFF
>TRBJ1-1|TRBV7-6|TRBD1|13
TGTGCCAGCAGGGACCAGGGGGGGACTGAAGCTTTCTTT
CASRDQGGTEAFF
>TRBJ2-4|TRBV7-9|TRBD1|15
TGTGCCAGCAGCTCCCGGGACAGGGAGATCCACATTCAGTACTTC
CASSSRDREIHIQYF
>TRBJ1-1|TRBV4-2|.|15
TGTGCCAGCAGCCAAGATCGAAGAGTTGACACTGAAGCTTTCTTT
CASSQDRRVDTEAFF
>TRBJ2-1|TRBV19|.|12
TGTGCCAGTAGGAGAGGGTGGGGTGAGCAGTTCTTC
CASRRGWGEQFF
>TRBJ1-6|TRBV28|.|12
TGTGCCAGCCGACAGGATTATTCACCCCTCCACTTT
CASRQDYSPLHF
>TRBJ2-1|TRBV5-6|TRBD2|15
TGTGCCAGCAGCTCCGGGACTAGCCGATACAATGAGCAGTTCTTC
CASSSGTSRYNEQFF
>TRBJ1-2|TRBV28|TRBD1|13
TGTGCCAGCACGGACAGGGCCCGTGGGGGCTACACCTTC
CASTDRARGGYTF